The 19 T cell receptor beta chains given below trace back to one sample, sequenced in a study of Tregs in tolerant kidney transplant recipients. Recipients received nonmyeloablative bone marrow transplants from related graft donors, with transient mixed chimerism. Assay used: immunoSEQ multiplex PCR; TCRdb lists only in-frame clones, some missing. The specimen's table records several thousand clones. Sequenced here: CD8+ T cells from blood (PBMCs), sampled 12 months after the transplant. The receptors were sampled from a human patient who received a combined kidney and bone marrow transplant. Part of the T cells may come from the graft donor.

In the case of this clone: The read is 3 residues too short to cover the CDR3 end, so that end is filled in from the germline J gene. The rearrangement uses TRBV5-1 and TRBJ1-1, with D unclear. V dropped 3 bases and J dropped 1 base, with 7 bases sitting between them. The V gene's germline CDR1 is SGHRS and CDR2 YFSETQ. There are 13 residues in the CDR3. CDR3 bases read: TGCGCCAGCAGCTACGACACGAACACTGAA. Protein: CASSYDTNTE. From start to end, the CDR3 is CASSYDTNTEAFF.

A remark on this clone: With the read ending 3 residues before the CDR3 end, the germline J gene is used to fill in that end. The chain employs TRBV6-2 or TRBV6-3 and TRBJ2-3; 9 bases line up with TRBD2. The CDR3 totals 13 residues. The junction had 6 bases not matched to a gene; V was cut back by 8 bases and J by 6 bases. Germline lookup yields CDR1 MNHEY and CDR2 SVGEGT. This chain's CDR3 is CASLAGMGDTQYF. The CDR3 bases that were read are TGTGCCAGCCTAGCGGGGATGGGGGATACG.

Regarding this clone: The read is 3 residues too short to cover the CDR3 end, so that end is filled in from the germline J gene. The J gene is TRBJ2-7, the V gene TRBV19; TRBD1 aligns across 7 bases. Germline V CDR1 and CDR2: LNHDA, SQIVND (reference sequence). This CDR3 has 13 residues. Trimming at V came to 6 bases and at J to 3 bases, leaving 5 bases not matched to a gene. The sequenced part of the CDR3 DNA is TGTGCCAGTAGCCCGGGACAGAACTACGAG. This codes for CASSPGQNYE. The whole CDR3 protein is CASSPGQNYEQYF.

About this clone: The CDR3 extends 3 residues past the end of the read, so its final part is completed from the germline J gene. The rearrangement links TRBV6-4 to TRBJ1-1, with D tentatively TRBD1 (6 bases). Germline V gene sequence: CDR1 MRHNA, CDR2 SNTAGT. The CDR3 runs to 14 residues. The ends were cut back, 6 bases at V and 7 bases at J, with 18 bases in the middle. The CDR3 spells CASSPQGYGHEAFF. The CDR3 DNA, read in part, is TGTGCCAGCAGCCCTCAGGGGTATGGACATGAA.

A word on this clone: The read ends 3 residues shy of where the CDR3 ends; the end is completed using the germline J gene. The V call is TRBV4-1, the J call TRBJ1-2; 9 nucleotides align to TRBD1. From germline, CDR1 is MGHRA and CDR2 YSYEKL. The CDR3 totals 15 residues. The CDR3 DNA, read in part, is TGCGCCAGCAGCCTGGGGACAGGGACTGGTGGCGGC. Translated, it gives CASSLGTGTGGG. The CDR3, in full, reads CASSLGTGTGGGYTF.

Notes on this clone: One junction end does not reproduce the germline sequence, and a read error may be involved. CDR3: CASSPREEPRADTQYF. The DNA read from the CDR3 is TGCGCCAGCAGCCCTCGAGAGGAGCCTCGAGCGGATACG. This chain uses TRBV4-2 with TRBJ2-3; D is unresolved. The observed sequence ends 3 residues before the CDR3 terminus, with the missing tail filled in from the germline J gene. This CDR3 is 16 amino acids long. Germline V gene sequence: CDR1 LGHNA, CDR2 YNFKEQ.

Turning to this clone: Read sequence stops 3 residues before the CDR3 end, and the germline J gene provides the missing end. This chain links TRBV29-1 with TRBJ2-1; D remains ambiguous. CDR1 is SQVTM, CDR2 ANQGSEA, per germline. There are 14 residues in the CDR3. Trimming took off 1 base at V and 3 bases at J, with 10 bases between the two ends. CDR3 amino acids: CSVEGKIGYNEQFF. Partial CDR3 DNA: TGCAGCGTTGAAGGCAAGATCGGCTACAATGAG.

A note on this clone: The read finishes 3 residues shy of the CDR3 end, and the germline J gene is used to complete it. This chain uses TRBV7-3 with TRBJ2-2, with 9 bases identical to TRBD1. V lost 6 bases and J lost 8; bases outside the gene matches: 10. Germline V gene sequence: CDR1 SGHTA, CDR2 FQGTGA. The CDR3 is 15 amino acids. CDR3 bases read: TGTGCCAGCAGATCTGGACAGGGGAATAGGGGGGAG. This gives the protein CASRSGQGNRGE. The full CDR3 is CASRSGQGNRGELFF.

As regards this clone: The CDR3 extends 3 residues past the end of the read, so its final part is completed from the germline J gene. The chain links TRBV16 to TRBJ2-5, with D maybe TRBD2 (5 bases). The V gene lost 2 bases and the J gene lost 3 bases, with 13 bases spanning the gap. The CDR3 contains 15 residues. Per the germline V gene, CDR1 is KGHSY and CDR2 is FQNENV. The covered CDR3 bases are TGTGCCAGCAGCCAAATTGAAGCGGAGAAAGAGACC. It specifies CASSQIEAEKET. The full-length CDR3 reads as CASSQIEAEKETQYF. Together with reference TRBV16 and TRBJ2-5, the CDR3 gives the full variable domain: GEEVAQTPKHLVRGEGQKAKLYCAPIKGHSYVFWYQQVLKNEFKFLISFQNENVFDETGMPKERFSAKCLPNSPCSLEIQATKLEDSAVYFCASSQIEAEKETQYFGPGTRLLVL.

This clone is medium-sized (0.01 to 0.1%) by frequency. Coverage ceases 3 residues before the CDR3 finishes, and the germline J gene fills in the end. This rearrangement joins TRBV20-1 to TRBJ2-2; unclear D gene. The CDR3 is 14 amino acids. The germline CDR1 and CDR2 sequences are DFQATT and SNEGSKA (reference sequence). The ends were cut back, 0 bases at V and 1 base at J, with 6 bases in the middle. The part of the CDR3 DNA that was read is TGCAGTGCTAGAGACAGGCAGAACACCGGGGAG. Its translation: CSARDRQNTGE. The full-length CDR3 reads as CSARDRQNTGELFF.

A remark on this clone: The CDR3 goes on 3 residues after the read ends, and that part is filled in from the germline J gene. The chain links TRBV7-9 to TRBJ1-2, with 7 bases fitting TRBD1. Germline-derived CDR1 and CDR2 are SEHNR and FQNEAQ (reference sequence). The CDR3 sequence is 15 residues long. V dropped 0 bases and J dropped 4; count of bases not matched to a gene: 5. The CDR3 spells CASSLAQGGLYGYTF. The CDR3 bases that were read are TGTGCCAGCAGCTTAGCGCAGGGGGGCCTCTATGGC.

Worth noting for this clone: The read gets to within 3 residues of the CDR3 end, and the germline J gene fills in the rest. This rearrangement joins TRBV12-3 or TRBV12-4 to TRBJ2-1, with a tentative D call TRBD2 (6 bases). CDR3 length: 13 residues. Trimming pared 2 bases from V and 9 bases from J, leaving 11 bases between. The CDR3 protein is CASSLTSHIEQFF. Incomplete CDR3 DNA: TGTGCCAGCAGTTTAACTAGCCACATTGAG.

Points on this clone: With the read ending 3 residues before the CDR3 end, the germline J gene is used to fill in that end. V is TRBV2 and J is TRBJ2-1; TRBD2 matches at 8 bases. The J segment lost 0 bases and the V segment lost 6 bases, leaving 10 bases of the junction unmatched. The germline CDR1 and CDR2 sequences are SNHLY and FYNNEI. The CDR3 is 17 residues long. The CDR3 DNA, read in part, is TGTGCCAGCAGGGCCGGACTAGCCCACAGCTCCTACAATGAG. It translates to CASRAGLAHSSYNE. The entire CDR3 protein reads CASRAGLAHSSYNEQFF.

Points on this clone: Read data end 3 residues before the CDR3 end; the end is taken from the germline J gene. This sequence joins TRBV20-1 and TRBJ2-3; 7 bases map to TRBD1. This CDR3 contains 18 residues. Germline CDR1 and CDR2: DFQATT and SNEGSKA (reference sequence). The junction had 18 bases not matched to a gene; V was cut back by 0 bases and J by 6 bases. Incomplete CDR3 DNA: TGCAGTGCTAGAGACGGCAATATACAGGGGATTCCTTACGATACG. This translates into CSARDGNIQGIPYDT. The entire CDR3 protein is CSARDGNIQGIPYDTQYF.

As for this clone: The read ends 3 residues shy of where the CDR3 ends; the end is completed using the germline J gene. The V and J genes are TRBV20-1 and TRBJ2-7; 9 bases are a match to TRBD1. Germline V lookup: CDR1 DFQATT, CDR2 SNEGSKA (reference sequence). The CDR3 contains 14 residues. V was clipped by 8 bases and J by 2 bases; unmatched bases: 10. The CDR3 here is CSSPRDRDTYEQYF. Incomplete CDR3 DNA: TGCAGTTCTCCGAGGGACAGGGACACCTACGAG.

Regarding this clone: From the germline J gene comes the end of the CDR3, since the read stops 3 residues before it. The rearrangement joins TRBV7-9 to TRBJ1-1, with D possibly TRBD1 on 5 matching bases. The CDR3 has 14 residues. The V gene lost 2 bases and the J gene lost 3 bases, with 10 bases spanning the gap. CDR1 and CDR2 (germline): SEHNR, FQNEAQ (reference sequence). Incomplete CDR3 DNA: TGTGCCAGCAGCTTAATCGGGGGTGACACTGAA. Protein product: CASSLIGGDTE. In full, the CDR3 reads CASSLIGGDTEAFF.

Concerning this clone: The CDR3 end is not reached by the read, which stops 3 residues before it; the germline J gene fills it in. The rearrangement joins TRBV11-2 to TRBJ2-1; 8 bases map to TRBD1. The V segment lost 5 bases and the J segment 0 bases; nucleotides outside the gene matches: 3. The CDR3 is made up of 15 amino acids. The germline CDR1 and CDR2 sequences are SGHAT and FQNNGV. CDR3 DNA (partial): TGTGCCAGCAGCGGGACAGGTAGCTCCTACAATGAG. This codes for CASSGTGSSYNE. The complete CDR3 sequence is CASSGTGSSYNEQFF.

As to this clone: The read falls 3 residues short of the CDR3 end, and the missing part is taken from the germline J gene. The V gene is TRBV5-6, the J gene TRBJ2-7; TRBD1 is a possible D gene (6 bases). The CDR3 spans 13 residues. Trimming removed 4 bases from V and 4 bases from J, with 12 bases in between. The V gene's germline CDR1 is SGHDT and CDR2 YYEEEE. The DNA read from the CDR3 is TGTGCCAGCAGCCGACTACAGGGTTACGAG. It encodes CASSRLQGYE. The full CDR3 reads CASSRLQGYEQYF. The whole variable domain, remainder taken from reference TRBV5-6 and TRBJ2-7, is DAGVTQSPTHLIKTRGQQVTLRCSPKSGHDTVSWYQQALGQGPQFIFQYYEEEERQRGNFPDRFSGHQFPNYSSELNVNALLLGDSALYLCASSRLQGYEQYFGPGTRLTVT.

To note about this clone: Coverage ceases 3 residues before the CDR3 finishes, and the germline J gene fills in the end. J is TRBJ2-3 and V is TRBV30; 10 bases match TRBD1. The germline gives CDR1 GTSNPN, CDR2 SVGIG (reference sequence). The junction had 4 bases not matched to a gene; V was cut back by 3 bases and J by 4 bases. This CDR3 is 14 amino acids long. Incomplete CDR3 DNA: TGTGCCTGGAGGACAGGGACAGGGGCAGATACG. Its translation is CAWRTGTGADT. The complete CDR3 sequence is CAWRTGTGADTQYF.